The clone carrying this T cell receptor (beta chain) was picked up a small number of times. Its antigen is undetermined. A universal primer binding site was introduced by template switching. The final cDNA contained unique molecular identifiers. MiXCR, run by TCRdb on the 5' RACE reads, gives a single entry per CDR3 protein. The data show nearly 650,000 distinct CDR3 sequences, with around 7.4% seen just once and roughly 1.6% held by the top ten. This record comes from a study of identical twins. Study-level points and caveats: Sequences that were out-of-frame, alpha and twin-shared displayed an excess of low generation probability.

These data also featured in a second study, about yellow fever vaccine responses in identical twins.

The source is a young woman in good health. Source material: PBMCs.

DNA for the CDR3: TGCAGTGCTAGAAAAGCAGGGGGCAGATACAAGCAGTACGTC. This encodes CSARKAGGRYKQYV. The chain uses TRBV20-1 and TRBJ2-7, with 8 bases aligning to TRBD1. The CDR3 totals 14 residues. Per germline, CDR1 DFQATT and CDR2 SNEGSKA (reference sequence). V was pared by 2 bases and J by 8 bases, with 11 bases of the junction left unmatched.